The 20 T cell receptor beta chains below all came from one sample that was sequenced in a study of shared clonotypes between healthy human individuals. The data were produced by immunoSEQ multiplex PCR, yet TCRdb's version contains in-frame clones alone and is incomplete. Here the sample spans 2,500,000 or so clones, approximately 93% being singletons. Sample: naive CD4+ T cells from PBMCs. Subset described: CD45RA+ positively selected. Source of these receptors: a man aged 18 to 29 in good health. Some clones in this sample may be carry-over from other donors' samples.

For this clone: Other DNA sequences in this sample translate to the same CDR3. The genes are TRBV5-1 and TRBJ2-1; 7 bases are a match to TRBD1. Trimming removed 3 bases from V and 6 bases from J; junction bases left unmatched: 9. Germline-derived CDR1 and CDR2 are SGHRS and YFSETQ. This CDR3 has 15 residues. The CDR3 bases are TGCGCCAGCAGCTGGCAGGGGGTGAAGGGCAATGAGCAGTTCTTC. Translated, it gives CASSWQGVKGNEQFF.

V and J are TRBV5-6 and TRBJ2-4; D unresolved. The germline V gene has CDR1 SGHDT and CDR2 YYEEEE. Trimming left V 4 bases short and J 5 bases short, with 13 bases between. The CDR3 runs 14 residues. In DNA form, the CDR3 reads TGTGCCAGCAGCCAGACCAATGTGGAAAACATTCAGTACTTC. This sequence encodes CASSQTNVENIQYF.

This chain joins TRBV5-1 and TRBJ2-7, with 11 bases identical to TRBD1. With 3 bases clipped from V and 5 bases from J, the junction kept 13 bases outside the gene matches. This CDR3 region has 17 residues. CDR1 and CDR2 (germline): SGHRS, YFSETQ. The DNA for the CDR3 is TGCGCCAGCAGCTACGGACAGGGGGCTCGGGGTATCGACGAGCAGTACTTC. Translation gives CASSYGQGARGIDEQYF.

Remarks on this clone: The same CDR3 can be traced to other DNA sequences in this sample. The chain uses TRBV5-1 and TRBJ2-7, with TRBD1 as a possible D gene (5 bases). The V and J ends lost 0 bases and 7 bases respectively, with 8 bases between them. This CDR3 has 12 amino acids. Germline V CDR1 and CDR2: SGHRS, YFSETQ. CDR3 in DNA: TGCGCCAGCAGCTTGGCCGCAGGGGAGCAGTACTTC. Protein sequence: CASSLAAGEQYF.

V is TRBV4-1 and J is TRBJ2-2; the D gene is possibly TRBD2 (6 bases). The V end was cut by 1 base, the J end by 5 bases, with 20 bases between. The CDR3 sequence is 18 residues long. Per germline, CDR1 MGHRA and CDR2 YSYEKL. CDR3 bases: TGCGCCAGCAGCCAAGTCTCTGGGGGGACCCAACAGACCGGGGAGCTGTTTTTT. This sequence encodes CASSQVSGGTQQTGELFF.

V is TRBV5-6 and J is TRBJ2-7, with a possible D match to TRBD1 (5 bases). Germline V gives CDR1 SGHDT, CDR2 YYEEEE. V was cut by 0 bases and J by 6 bases, with 7 bases left in between. The CDR3 extends over 12 amino acids. CDR3 nucleotide sequence: TGTGCCAGCAGCTTGGACAGGCTCGAGCAGTACTTC. Its translation: CASSLDRLEQYF.

CDR3 sequence (DNA): TGTGCCAGCAGCTACAACAGGGGGCACGAGCAGTACTTC. Translated, it gives CASSYNRGHEQYF. The rearrangement uses TRBV7-3 and TRBJ2-7; 9 bases are a match to TRBD1. J was trimmed by 5 bases and V by 4 bases; bases with no gene match: 3. This CDR3 comprises 13 residues. CDR1 and CDR2 from the germline V gene are SGHTA and FQGTGA.

The chain couples TRBV7-9 to TRBJ2-1; D may be TRBD2 (5 bases). The CDR3 is made up of 15 amino acids. Germline V gene data show CDR1 as SEHNR and CDR2 as FQNEAQ (reference sequence). With 1 base removed from V and 6 bases from J, the gap between germline ends came to 13 bases. The CDR3 region is CASSLEAGWANEQFF. For the CDR3, the DNA is TGTGCCAGCAGCTTAGAGGCGGGCTGGGCCAATGAGCAGTTCTTC.

V usage is TRBV27 and J usage is TRBJ1-2; no definite D call. Germline V gene sequence: CDR1 MNHEY, CDR2 SMNVEV (reference sequence). The CDR3 runs to 14 residues. Trimming shortened V by 2 bases and J by 8 bases, and 15 bases separated the two germline ends. The CDR3 DNA reads TGTGCCAGCAGTTTAAAGGCAGGCCCCGGGGGCTACACCTTC. It is translated as CASSLKAGPGGYTF.

This sequence joins TRBV7-6 and TRBJ2-7, with D possibly called TRBD1 or TRBD2 (6 bases each). Germline CDR1 reads SGHVS; CDR2 reads FNYEAQ. V lost 1 base and J lost 3, with 19 bases in between. There are 17 residues in the CDR3. CDR3 coding DNA: TGTGCCAGCAGCTTAGAGGTCGGGGGCGCTAGCGTCTACGAGCAGTACTTC. Translating gives CASSLEVGGASVYEQYF.

The chain recombines TRBV30 with TRBJ2-1; 8 bases match TRBD2. Looked up from germline, CDR1 is GTSNPN and CDR2 is SVGIG (reference sequence). With V trimmed by 3 bases and J by 4 bases, 5 bases remained unmatched. This CDR3 region has 14 residues. The CDR3 DNA sequence: TGTGCCTGGAGCCTTATAGCGGGGTACAATGAGCAGTTCTTC. This translates into CAWSLIAGYNEQFF.

Comments on this clone: The sample holds other DNA sequences that translate to the same CDR3. This chain connects TRBV7-9 to TRBJ1-2; 9 bases are shared with TRBD1. CDR3 length: 12 amino acids. The germline gives CDR1 SEHNR, CDR2 FQNEAQ (reference sequence). V dropped 5 bases and J dropped 8; count of bases not matched to a gene: 3. CDR3 region: CASSPGQGGYTF. The CDR3 DNA follows: TGTGCCAGCAGCCCTGGACAGGGGGGCTACACCTTC.

The chain is built from TRBV11-1 and TRBJ2-7; 9 bases match TRBD1. Per the germline V gene, CDR1 is SGHAT and CDR2 is FQDESV (reference sequence). The CDR3 is 14 residues long. V lost 5 bases and J lost 6; bases outside the gene matches: 8. DNA of the CDR3: TGTGCCAGCAGCCCCGGGACAGGGAGCTCCGAGCAGTACTTC. Encoded protein: CASSPGTGSSEQYF.

The chain joins TRBV7-3 to TRBJ2-1, with D possibly TRBD1 on 5 matching bases. V was trimmed by 5 bases and J by 7 bases, leaving 21 bases between them. The germline V gene has CDR1 SGHTA and CDR2 FQGTGA. The CDR3 spans 16 residues. The CDR3 nucleotides are TGTGCCAGCAGCCCGGGCTCGACAGCCGGAGAGAATGAGCAGTTCTTC. Protein product: CASSPGSTAGENEQFF.

This sequence joins TRBV13 and TRBJ1-1; D is ambiguous. Trimming left V 2 bases short and J 0 bases short, with 4 bases between. The CDR3 has 13 residues. Germline V gene lookup returns CDR1 PRHDT and CDR2 FYEKMQ (reference sequence). The chain's CDR3 is CASSLNLNTEAFF. CDR3 nucleotide sequence: TGTGCCAGCAGCTTAAACTTGAACACTGAAGCTTTCTTT.

The rearrangement joins TRBV14 to TRBJ2-7; D perhaps matches TRBD2 (6 bases). Germline CDR1 is SGHDN and CDR2 is FVKESK. Trimming pared 2 bases from V and 3 bases from J, leaving 11 bases between. The CDR3 has 14 residues. The CDR3 loop reads CASSQLYGGYEQYF. DNA of the CDR3: TGTGCCAGCAGCCAACTATACGGGGGCTACGAGCAGTACTTC.

For this clone: The same CDR3 arises from other DNA sequences in this sample as well. The CDR3: CASSPDSNYGYTF. CDR3 bases: TGTGCCAGCAGCCCGGACAGCAACTATGGCTACACCTTC. The rearrangement joins TRBV9 to TRBJ1-2; TRBD1 is a possible D gene (6 bases). The CDR3 extends over 13 amino acids. Germline CDR1 reads SGDLS; CDR2 reads YYNGEE. Trimming removed 4 bases at V and 2 bases at J, with 9 bases between.

The rearrangement uses TRBV7-2 and TRBJ2-4; TRBD2 agrees at 12 bases. V was clipped by 5 bases and J by 8 bases; unmatched bases: 10. CDR3 size: 16 residues. Looked up from germline, CDR1 is SGHTA and CDR2 is FQGNSA. CDR3 DNA sequence: TGTGCCAGCAGCCATCGGACTAGCGGGATGATAGACATTCAGTACTTC. It encodes CASSHRTSGMIDIQYF. Variable domain in full (rest from reference TRBV7-2 and TRBJ2-4): GAGVSQSPSNKVTEKGKDVELRCDPISGHTALYWYRQSLGQGLEFLIYFQGNSAPDKSGLPSDRFSAERTGGSVSTLTIQRTQQEDSAVYLCASSHRTSGMIDIQYFGAGTRLSVL.

To note about this clone: Additional DNA sequences in this sample encode the identical CDR3. This chain links TRBV29-1 with TRBJ1-1; no clear D. CDR3 length equals 11 residues. Germline assignment: CDR1 SQVTM and CDR2 ANQGSEA. Trimming took off 6 bases at V and 0 bases at J, with 5 bases between the two ends. The CDR3 loop is CSVSMNTEAFF. In DNA form, the CDR3 reads TGCAGCGTCTCAATGAACACTGAAGCTTTCTTT.

This clone was counted only a few times. The chain has TRBV6-5 and TRBJ1-2; D unresolved. The length of the CDR3 is 12 residues. The germline V gene has CDR1 MNHEY and CDR2 SVGAGI. V was cut by 6 bases and J by 5 bases, with 10 bases left in between. CDR3 nucleotides: TGTGCCAGCAGCCAACGGGCATATGGCTACACCTTC. Protein sequence: CASSQRAYGYTF.